This T cell receptor (beta chain) stems from a study of shared clonotypes between healthy human individuals. Findings and caveats of the study: Specimens sampled were limited to blood, with tissue repertoires likely differing. Having only a few donors restricted how much genetic and exposure-history diversity was captured. In contrast to clonotypes shared by all four donors, non-shared clonotypes had lower generation probabilities.

Investigators spread the genomic DNA of each subset evenly over several immunoSEQ plates. Some clones are missing from TCRdb's copy, which holds only in-frame ones; the method was immunoSEQ multiplex PCR. This table holds just over 2,000,000 clones, approximately 94% found once. The V segment lost 5 bases and the J segment 4 bases; nucleotides outside the gene matches: 10. This CDR3 contains 16 residues. From germline, CDR1 is MNHEY and CDR2 SMNVEV (reference sequence). Naive CD8 cells lacked CD45RO and underwent positive selection for CCR7, leaving out terminally differentiated effector memory CD45RA+ cells. Of note for this clone: What it recognizes is unknown.

The TCR sequence derives from a man between 18 and 35 years old in good health. The chain joins TRBV27 to TRBJ2-3; 9 bases are a match to TRBD2. Sequencing was carried out using naive CD8+ T cells sorted from blood. CDR3 coding DNA: TGTGCCAGCAGTCCCTTAGCGGGAGTAGGCCCAGATACGCAGTATTTT. Protein: CASSPLAGVGPDTQYF.